This passage covers 27 T cell receptor beta chains from one sample sequenced in a study of tumor-infiltrating lymphocytes in oesophageal squamous cell carcinoma (dated by TCRdb to the mid-2010s). The library was obtained by PCR. The sequencer was an Illumina HiSeq 2000. Clones were called with MiXCR by TCRdb after fastp trimmed the public reads at Q25, and only in-frame beta chains were retained. CDR3 protein sequences are deduplicated, and each keeps its most common genes and DNA. Within this sample are 15,000 to 20,000 distinct CDR3 sequences, with around 48% of them counted one time only. The top ten clonotypes cover less than 55% of the sample. Sample: normal esophageal tissue next to the tumor. The receptors derive from a female donor with esophageal squamous cell carcinoma.

The CDR3 sequence is CASSLAGGGTYEQYF. Here the CDR3 DNA reads TGTGCCAGCAGCTTAGCAGGCGGGGGGACCTACGAGCAGTACTTC. V gene TRBV7-2 combines with J gene TRBJ2-7, with 8 bases matching TRBD2. J was trimmed by 2 bases and V by 0 bases; bases with no gene match: 3. The germline gives CDR1 SGHTA, CDR2 FQGNSA. CDR3 length: 15 residues.

This clonotype was found many times. The chain carries TRBV12-3 or TRBV12-4 and TRBJ2-7; 9 nucleotides line up with TRBD2. Losses at the gene ends were 2 bases for V and 1 base for J; bases not matched to a gene: 3. The CDR3 contains 15 residues. The chain's CDR3 is CASSLSSGGSYEQYF. The CDR3 DNA follows: TGTGCCAGCAGTTTAAGCAGCGGGGGGTCCTACGAGCAGTACTTC.

This clonotype was seen only a few times. V and J are TRBV10-3 and TRBJ2-5; TRBD2 might be the D (5 bases). The J call may be mistaken, given a closer DNA end match to TRBJ2-7. The CDR3 is 15 residues long. CDR1 is ENHRY and CDR2 is SYGVKD in the germline V gene. The CDR3 bases are TGTGCCATCAGTGACACGGGAACCAGCTCCTACGAGCAGTACTTC. Its protein is CAISDTGTSSYEQYF.

V is TRBV6-2 or TRBV6-3 and J is TRBJ2-6; 10 bases map to TRBD1. TRBJ2-1 explains the end of the DNA better; the J call may be wrong. CDR1 MNHEY and CDR2 SVGEGT come from the germline V gene. The CDR3 contains 14 residues. The CDR3 loop is CASSYWGQGYEQFF. Written as DNA, the CDR3 is TGTGCCAGCAGTTACTGGGGACAGGGGTACGAGCAGTTCTTC.

This chain links TRBV7-3 with TRBJ2-3; TRBD2 is a possible D gene (5 bases). The CDR3 runs 16 residues. Germline loops: CDR1 SGHTA, CDR2 FQGTGA. Trimming pared 5 bases from V and 1 base from J, leaving 16 bases between. CDR3 sequence (DNA): TGTGCCAGCAGCCCAGGACTGTCAGGTGGCACAGATACGCAGTATTTT. Encoded protein: CASSPGLSGGTDTQYF.

This clonotype was counted ten times or more. The V call is TRBV5-1, the J call TRBJ2-1, with 7 bases matching TRBD2. Looked up from germline, CDR1 is SGHRS and CDR2 is YFSETQ. V dropped 2 bases and J dropped 9; count of bases not matched to a gene: 2. This CDR3 region has 12 residues. This chain's CDR3 is CASSFAGVEQFF. The CDR3 DNA follows: TGCGCCAGCAGCTTCGCGGGGGTTGAGCAGTTCTTC.

In this sample, this clonotype turned up many times. The V and J genes are TRBV6-1 and TRBJ2-7; D unclear. The last part of the DNA fits TRBJ2-5 better; the J call may be wrong. Per the germline V gene, CDR1 is MNHNS and CDR2 is SASEGT. This CDR3 is built from 15 residues. CDR3 protein: CASTDPRHVGETQYF. CDR3 DNA sequence: TGTGCCAGCACTGACCCCCGCCACGTGGGAGAGACCCAGTACTTC.

Ten or more counts support this clonotype. The V call is TRBV6-1, the J call TRBJ1-3, with a weak D call TRBD1 (5 bases). V was pared by 6 bases and J by 2 bases, with 17 bases between. The CDR3 sequence is 16 residues long. Per germline, CDR1 MNHNS and CDR2 SASEGT. CDR3 region: CASSAEGVVAGNTIYF. DNA of the CDR3: TGTGCCAGCAGCGCAGAAGGGGTAGTAGCTGGAAACACCATATATTTT.

The V call is TRBV11-2, the J call TRBJ2-1; TRBD1 matches at 8 bases. The last part of the DNA fits TRBJ2-7 better; the J call may be wrong. CDR3 length: 14 residues. The germline gives CDR1 SGHAT, CDR2 FQNNGV. The CDR3 loop is CASSLGTGLYEQYF. CDR3 sequence (DNA): TGTGCCAGCAGCTTGGGGACAGGCCTTTACGAGCAGTACTTC.

This clonotype has ten or more counts. The chain couples TRBV10-2 to TRBJ2-7; unclear D gene. V was cut by 0 bases and J by 0 bases, with 0 bases left in between. The CDR3 has 12 amino acids. Germline V lookup: CDR1 WSHSY, CDR2 SAAADI. The CDR3: CASSESSYEQYF. The CDR3 DNA follows: TGCGCCAGCAGTGAGTCCTCCTACGAGCAGTACTTC.

In its sample, this clonotype was seen a few times. The CDR3 DNA reads as TGTGCCAGCAGCCCAGCGAGGGGTGAGCAGTTCTTC. This encodes CASSPARGEQFF. V usage is TRBV7-8 and J usage is TRBJ2-7, with D possibly called TRBD1 or TRBD2 (5 bases each). The last part of the DNA fits TRBJ2-1 better; the J call may be wrong. The CDR3 consists of 12 residues. In germline, CDR1 is SGHVS, CDR2 FQNEAQ.

The chain combines TRBV10-3 with TRBJ2-5, with D possibly being TRBD1 (5 bases). Germline CDR1 and CDR2: ENHRY and SYGVKD. There are 13 residues in the CDR3. V was clipped by 3 bases and J by 5 bases, with 10 bases between them. CDR3 nucleotide sequence: TGTGCCATCAGTGACAGGGTCGACGAGACCCAGTACTTC. Translating it yields CAISDRVDETQYF.

The chain is built from TRBV20-1 and TRBJ2-5, with 8 bases fitting TRBD2. Per germline, CDR1 DFQATT and CDR2 SNEGSKA (reference sequence). V lost 7 bases and J lost 4; bases outside the gene matches: 11. The length of the CDR3 is 14 residues. In nucleotides, the CDR3 is TGCAGTGGCGCGCTGGCGGGGGGACTAGAGACCCAGTACTTC. Its translation is CSGALAGGLETQYF.

This clonotype was detected only a few times. The rearrangement uses TRBV7-3 and TRBJ2-3; TRBD1 might be the D (5 bases). Germline V CDR1 and CDR2: SGHTA, FQGTGA. The CDR3 spans 14 residues. V was trimmed by 5 bases and J by 2 bases, leaving 11 bases between them. The CDR3 DNA reads TGTGCCAGCAGCATATCAGGGTTCACAGATACGCAGTATTTT. Its protein product is CASSISGFTDTQYF.

As concerns this clonotype: This clone may be a read error of a much larger clone one base away. This CDR3 is CASSPWEDSYNEQYF. CDR3 coding DNA: TGTGCCAGCAGCCCTTGGGAGGACTCCTACAATGAGCAGTACTTC. The V call is TRBV7-9, the J call TRBJ2-1, with D tentatively TRBD2 (6 bases). The DNA end lines up better with TRBJ2-7; the J call may be wrong. This CDR3 has 15 amino acids. The germline gives CDR1 SEHNR, CDR2 FQNEAQ (reference sequence).

This rearrangement joins TRBV7-8 to TRBJ2-4, with 8 bases fitting TRBD1. The J call may be incorrect, as the DNA end agrees better with TRBJ2-7. The CDR3 contains 14 residues. CDR1 SGHVS and CDR2 FQNEAQ come from the germline V gene. CDR3 DNA: TGTGCCAGCAGCTTCGGACAGGGCTTATACGAGCAGTACTTC. It is translated as CASSFGQGLYEQYF.

The rearrangement links TRBV7-2 to TRBJ2-6; 9 bases map to TRBD2. The J call is doubtful: the DNA matches TRBJ2-7 better. The CDR3 extends over 14 amino acids. Germline CDR1 SGHTA, CDR2 FQGNSA. The chain's CDR3 is CASTQTSGSYEQYF. The CDR3 DNA reads as TGTGCCAGCACCCAGACTAGCGGTAGCTACGAGCAGTACTTC.

This rearrangement joins TRBV11-1 to TRBJ2-7, with 12 bases aligning to TRBD2. The CDR3 sequence is 19 residues long. Unmatched junction bases numbered 18, after V lost 2 bases and J lost 7 bases. The germline V gene encodes CDR1 SGHAT and CDR2 FQDESV (reference sequence). Here the CDR3 reads CASSLYGLAGPEGGNEQYF. CDR3 in DNA: TGTGCCAGCAGCTTATATGGACTAGCGGGACCCGAGGGAGGGAATGAGCAGTACTTC.

This clonotype showed up many times. The chain carries TRBV18 and TRBJ1-1, with D perhaps TRBD1 (6 bases). Germline CDR1 and CDR2: KGHSH and LQKENI. CDR3 length: 16 amino acids. With 1 base removed from V and 5 bases from J, the gap between germline ends came to 17 bases. The CDR3 sequence is CASSPLPSGARTEAFF. The CDR3 DNA sequence: TGTGCCAGCTCACCACTTCCCTCAGGGGCCAGGACTGAAGCTTTCTTT.

The chain has TRBV11-2 and TRBJ2-1; 11 nucleotides line up with TRBD1. V lost 4 bases, J lost 9 bases, and 8 bases stayed unmatched. Looked up from germline, CDR1 is SGHAT and CDR2 is FQNNGV. This CDR3 spans 15 amino acids. CDR3 residues: CASSSGTGGRVEQFF. The DNA for the CDR3 is TGTGCCAGCAGCTCCGGGACAGGGGGAAGGGTTGAGCAGTTCTTC.

The V gene is TRBV24-1, the J gene TRBJ2-5, with 14 nucleotides matching TRBD2. Looked up from germline, CDR1 is KGHDR and CDR2 is SFDVKD. The CDR3 length is 15 residues. V shed 4 bases and J 11 bases; nucleotides not matched to a gene: 8. The CDR3 DNA follows: TGTGCCACCAGTGACTCGGGACTAGCGGGAGATACGCAGTACTTC. Translating gives CATSDSGLAGDTQYF.

The chain has TRBV11-2 and TRBJ2-5, with 8 bases aligning to TRBD2. The assigned J gene may be wrong: the sequence end matches TRBJ2-1 better. Per germline, CDR1 SGHAT and CDR2 FQNNGV. This CDR3 is 16 amino acids long. The CDR3: CASSLVSGGGYNEQFF. For the CDR3, the DNA is TGTGCCAGCAGCTTAGTGTCCGGGGGGGGGTACAATGAGCAGTTCTTC.

This sequence joins TRBV7-6 and TRBJ2-3, with D unresolved. Germline CDR1 SGHVS, CDR2 FNYEAQ. This CDR3 comprises 13 residues. The V and J ends lost 1 base and 4 bases respectively, with 6 bases between them. Here the CDR3 DNA reads TGTGCCAGCAGCTTAGACGGATCAGATACGCAGTATTTT. It is translated as CASSLDGSDTQYF.

This clonotype was counted a few times. The V call is TRBV7-2, the J call TRBJ2-1; TRBD2 agrees at 11 bases. The better agreement between TRBJ2-7 and the DNA end casts doubt on the J call. The CDR3 consists of 17 residues. The germline gives CDR1 SGHTA, CDR2 FQGNSA. The CDR3 nucleotides read TGTGCCAGCAGCTTAAGGGTAGCGGGAGGGCTCTCCTACGAGCAGTACTTC. Protein product: CASSLRVAGGLSYEQYF.

To note about this clonotype: Being one base from a much bigger clone, this may be a read error. The chain joins TRBV18 to TRBJ2-4; tentatively, D is TRBD1 (6 bases). The DNA matches TRBJ2-7 better at its end, which makes the J call doubtful. This CDR3 comprises 15 residues. Germline V lookup: CDR1 KGHSH, CDR2 LQKENI. CDR3 amino acids: CASSPEQGPLSEQYF. CDR3 nucleotide sequence: TGTGCCAGCTCACCTGAACAGGGTCCTTTAAGCGAGCAGTACTTC.

The rearrangement uses TRBV28 and TRBJ2-7, with D hard to call. The better agreement between TRBJ1-2 and the DNA end casts doubt on the J call. The CDR3 extends over 14 amino acids. Germline V lookup: CDR1 MDHEN, CDR2 SYDVKM. The CDR3 region has the DNA TGTGCCAGCACTCCGCAAGACAAAAACTATGGCTACACCTTC. Translating gives CASTPQDKNYGYTF.

V usage is TRBV2 and J usage is TRBJ2-7; 12 positions match TRBD2. Germline CDR1 reads SNHLY; CDR2 reads FYNNEI. The length of the CDR3 is 14 residues. After removal of 6 bases from V and 7 bases from J, the junction contained 7 bases not matched to a gene. For the CDR3, the DNA is TGTGCCAGCAGCCAGCGACTAGCGGGAGATGAGCAGTACTTC. Its translation is CASSQRLAGDEQYF. Full variable domain (outside the CDR3, taken from reference TRBV2 and TRBJ2-7): EPEVTQTPSHQVTQMGQEVILRCVPISNHLYFYWYRQILGQKVEFLVSFYNNEISEKSEIFDDQFSVERPDGSNFTLKIRSTKLEDSAMYFCASSQRLAGDEQYFGPGTRLTVT.